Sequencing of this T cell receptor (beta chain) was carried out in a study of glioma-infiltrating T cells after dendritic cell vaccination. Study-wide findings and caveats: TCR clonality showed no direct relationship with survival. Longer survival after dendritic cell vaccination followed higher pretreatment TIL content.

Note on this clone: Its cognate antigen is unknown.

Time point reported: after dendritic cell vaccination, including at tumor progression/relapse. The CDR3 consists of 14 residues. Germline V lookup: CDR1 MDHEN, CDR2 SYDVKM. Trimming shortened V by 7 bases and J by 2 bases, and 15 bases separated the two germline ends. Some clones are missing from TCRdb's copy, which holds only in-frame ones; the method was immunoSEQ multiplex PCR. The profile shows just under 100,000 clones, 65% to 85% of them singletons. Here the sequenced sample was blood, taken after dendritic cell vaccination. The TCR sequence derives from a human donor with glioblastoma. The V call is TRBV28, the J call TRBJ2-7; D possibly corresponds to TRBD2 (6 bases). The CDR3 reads CASKIGGAPYEQYF. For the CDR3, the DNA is TGTGCCAGCAAAATCGGAGGGGCTCCCTACGAGCAGTACTTC.